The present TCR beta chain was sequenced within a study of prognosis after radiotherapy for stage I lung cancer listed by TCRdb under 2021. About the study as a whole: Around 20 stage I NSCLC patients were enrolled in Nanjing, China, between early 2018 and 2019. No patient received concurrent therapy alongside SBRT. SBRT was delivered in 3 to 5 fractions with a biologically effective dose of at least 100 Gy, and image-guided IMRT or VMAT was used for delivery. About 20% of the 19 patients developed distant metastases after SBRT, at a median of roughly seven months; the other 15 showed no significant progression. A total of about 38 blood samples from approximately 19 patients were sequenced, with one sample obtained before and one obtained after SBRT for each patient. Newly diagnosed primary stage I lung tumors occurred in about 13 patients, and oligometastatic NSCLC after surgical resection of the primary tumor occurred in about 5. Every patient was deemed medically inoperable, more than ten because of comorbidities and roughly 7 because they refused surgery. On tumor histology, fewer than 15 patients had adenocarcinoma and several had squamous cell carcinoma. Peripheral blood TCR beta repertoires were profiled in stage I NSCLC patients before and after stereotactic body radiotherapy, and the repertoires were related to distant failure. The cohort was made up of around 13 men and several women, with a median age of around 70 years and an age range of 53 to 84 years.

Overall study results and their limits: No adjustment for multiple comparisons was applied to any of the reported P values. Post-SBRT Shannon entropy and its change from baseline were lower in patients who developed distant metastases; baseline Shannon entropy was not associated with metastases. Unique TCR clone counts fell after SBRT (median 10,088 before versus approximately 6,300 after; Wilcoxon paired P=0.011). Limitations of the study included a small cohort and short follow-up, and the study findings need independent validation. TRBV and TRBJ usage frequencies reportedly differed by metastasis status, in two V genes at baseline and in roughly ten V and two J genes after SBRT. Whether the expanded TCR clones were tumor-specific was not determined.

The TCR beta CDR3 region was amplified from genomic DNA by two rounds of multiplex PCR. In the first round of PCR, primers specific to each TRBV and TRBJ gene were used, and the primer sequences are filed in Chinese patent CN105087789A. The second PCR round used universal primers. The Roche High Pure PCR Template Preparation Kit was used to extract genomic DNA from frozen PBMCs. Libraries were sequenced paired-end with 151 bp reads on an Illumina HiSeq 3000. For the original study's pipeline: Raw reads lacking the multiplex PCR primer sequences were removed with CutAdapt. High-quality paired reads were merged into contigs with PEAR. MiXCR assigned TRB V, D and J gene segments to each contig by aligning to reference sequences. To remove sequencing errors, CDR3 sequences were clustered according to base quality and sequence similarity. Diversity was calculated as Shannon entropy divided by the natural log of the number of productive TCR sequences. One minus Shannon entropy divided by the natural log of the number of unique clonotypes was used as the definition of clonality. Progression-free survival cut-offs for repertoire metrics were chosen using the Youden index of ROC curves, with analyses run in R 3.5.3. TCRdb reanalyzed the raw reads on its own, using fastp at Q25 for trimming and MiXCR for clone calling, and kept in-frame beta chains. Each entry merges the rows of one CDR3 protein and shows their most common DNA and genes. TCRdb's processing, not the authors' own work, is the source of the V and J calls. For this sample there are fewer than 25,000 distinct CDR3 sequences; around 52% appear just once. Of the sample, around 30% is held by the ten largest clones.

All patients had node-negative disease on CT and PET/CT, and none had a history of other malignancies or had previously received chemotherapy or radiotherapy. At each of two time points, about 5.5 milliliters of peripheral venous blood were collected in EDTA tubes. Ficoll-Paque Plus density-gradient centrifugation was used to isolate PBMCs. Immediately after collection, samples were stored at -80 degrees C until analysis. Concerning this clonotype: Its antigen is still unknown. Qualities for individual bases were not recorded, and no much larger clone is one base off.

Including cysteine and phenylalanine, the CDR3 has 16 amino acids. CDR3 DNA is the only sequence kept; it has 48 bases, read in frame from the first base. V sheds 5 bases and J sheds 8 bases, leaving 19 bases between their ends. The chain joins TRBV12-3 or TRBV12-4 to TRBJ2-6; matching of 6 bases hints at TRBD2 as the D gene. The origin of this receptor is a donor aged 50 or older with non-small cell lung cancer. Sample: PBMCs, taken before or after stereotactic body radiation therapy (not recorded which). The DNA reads TGTGCCAGCAGTGGCGGGGCAACCCCTCGGTCCAACGTCCTGACTTTC. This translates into CASSGGATPRSNVLTF.